This T cell receptor beta chain was sequenced in a study of shared clonotypes between healthy human individuals. On the study more broadly: For every donor, three CD4 naive, three CD4 memory, two CD8 naive and one CD8 memory plates were used.

Donors comprised healthy HIV-negative adults lacking recent acute infections or vaccinations. The V segment lost 0 bases and the J segment 4 bases; nucleotides outside the gene matches: 5. CDR3 length: 16 amino acids. CDR1 is SGHDN, CDR2 FVKESK, per germline. TCRdb's table, derived via immunoSEQ multiplex PCR, lists solely in-frame clones and lacks some. The table has about 2.4 million clones, under 95% seen once. The chain joins TRBV14 to TRBJ2-1; 8 positions agree with TRBD2. The TCR sequence derives from a man younger than 30 in good health. Some clones in this sample may be carry-over from other donors' samples. Input material: naive CD4+ T cells from PBMCs. The subset denotes: CD45RA+ positively selected. DNA for the CDR3: TGTGCCAGCAGCCAAGAGAGGGGGACTAGGTACAATGAGCAGTTCTTC. Protein product: CASSQERGTRYNEQFF. The full variable domain, with the rest looked up from reference TRBV14 and TRBJ2-1, is EAGVTQFPSHSVIEKGQTVTLRCDPISGHDNLYWYRRVMGKEIKFLLHFVKESKQDESGMPNNRFLAERTGGTYSTLKVQPAELEDSGVYFCASSQERGTRYNEQFFGPGTRLTVL.